This T cell receptor beta chain was retrieved from a study of blood T cell repertoires in COVID-19. Recovered participants had two consecutive negative NP/OP PCR tests, healthcare professional clearance, or symptom resolution. Data came from immunoSEQ multiplex PCR; TCRdb stores just in-frame clones and leaves some out. The data show some 490,000 clones, with 80% to 90% seen just once and approximately 8% held by the top ten. This TCR derives from a woman aged 55-69 years who had recovered from COVID-19. The material sequenced was PBMCs or T cells enriched from blood (not recorded which).

The CDR3 is CSVNRDRYNEQFF. The CDR3 DNA reads as TGCAGCGTAAACCGGGACAGATACAATGAGCAGTTCTTC. The rearrangement joins TRBV29-1 to TRBJ2-1; 7 nucleotides align to TRBD1. The germline V gene encodes CDR1 SQVTM and CDR2 ANQGSEA. V gave up 6 bases and J gave up 4 bases; unmatched junction bases: 6. This CDR3 is 13 amino acids long.